This entry is about one TCR beta chain. The antigen is undetermined. All the people who gave samples were healthy bone marrow donors. Vbeta (60) and Jbeta (13) primers were used in the PCR. Assay used: immunoSEQ multiplex PCR; TCRdb lists only in-frame clones, some missing. Found here are 200,000 to 250,000 clones, approximately 90% of them singletons; the top ten hold roughly 0.99%. This entry is derived from a study of cytomegalovirus exposure and HLA in healthy donors. Germline trimming cut 0 bases from V and 7 bases from J; bases unmatched to any gene: 6. This CDR3 region has 16 residues. The germline V gene has CDR1 SGHRS and CDR2 YFSETQ. Study results and caveats: Analyses of presence/absence relied on an assumption of roughly uniform sequencing depth across donors. A later analysis showed TCR association rates differing by HLA locus, peaking at DRB1 and lowest at HLA-C.

This TCR was sampled from a woman aged 18-29 years in good health and CMV-seronegative. Material: PBMCs. The chain recombines TRBV5-1 with TRBJ1-6; 8 nucleotides line up with TRBD1. CDR3 sequence (DNA): TGCGCCAGCAGCTTGGCAGGGGGCGACATGAATTCACCCCTCCACTTT. Its translation: CASSLAGGDMNSPLHF.